These T cell receptor beta chains were read from a single sample in a study of beta chain features in type 1 diabetes. Measured with immunoSEQ multiplex PCR; TCRdb has only the in-frame clones, and not every one. The sample yields roughly 150,000 clones, approximately 8.4% seen once. Source material: central memory CD4+ T cells from blood. Receptors were obtained from a woman in her late teens or twenties in good health. CDR3s include the opening cysteine and the closing phenylalanine or tryptophan. The order of the fields is D gene, J gene, V gene, clone size, CDR3 DNA, CDR3 protein. A D gene is named only where the DNA matches it firmly. Rows give clone size only sometimes, using once, few, many, or a class for an expanded clone.

.,TRBJ1-1,TRBV5-4,.,TGTGCCAGCAGCTCAGGGGTCCCCCCTAAGAGCACTGAAGCTTTCTTT,CASSSGVPPKSTEAFF
.,TRBJ1-3,TRBV7-2,.,TGTGCCAGCAGCGCCGACAGGAGAAACACCATATATTTT,CASSADRRNTIYF
TRBD1,TRBJ1-2,TRBV7-9,.,TGTGCCAGCAGCCGGGACAGCTTCTATGGCTACACCTTC,CASSRDSFYGYTF
TRBD1,TRBJ1-2,TRBV6-6,.,TGTGCCAGCAGTTCGGCCAGGGGGAGCTATGGCTACACCTTC,CASSSARGSYGYTF
.,TRBJ2-5,TRBV7-9,few,TGTGCCAGCAGCTTAGGGTACAGGGATGAGACCCAGTACTTC,CASSLGYRDETQYF
.,TRBJ2-3,TRBV5-4,.,TGTGCCAGCAGCTTGGCCTCTCTTACTAGCACAGATACGCAGTATTTT,CASSLASLTSTDTQYF
TRBD2,TRBJ2-3,TRBV29-1,.,TGCAGCGGAGCGGGGGGGAATTCAGATACGCAGTATTTT,CSGAGGNSDTQYF
TRBD2,TRBJ2-4,TRBV7-2,many,TGTGCCAGCAGCTTGACTAGCGGGGGGTCCAAAAACATTCAGTACTTC,CASSLTSGGSKNIQYF
.,TRBJ1-5,TRBV19,.,TGTGCCAGTACCCAGTATAGCAATCAGCCCCAGCATTTT,CASTQYSNQPQHF
.,TRBJ2-3,TRBV2,.,TGTGCCAGCAGTCAGAACAGGGTCGGCACAGATACGCAGTATTTT,CASSQNRVGTDTQYF
TRBD2,TRBJ2-1,TRBV5-1,.,TGCGCCAGCAGCCAACTTACTAGCGGGGGGGCTAATGAGCAGTTCTTC,CASSQLTSGGANEQFF
.,TRBJ2-1,TRBV2,.,TGTGCCAGCAGTAGGCAGCTCCGAGGGAATGAGCAGTTCTTC,CASSRQLRGNEQFF
TRBD2,TRBJ2-1,TRBV19,few,TGTGCCAGTGGTTACCTAGGGCGGGAGCGTGAGCAGTTCTTC,CASGYLGREREQFF
TRBD2,TRBJ2-3,TRBV7-2,many,TGTGCCAGTCGGGGGAGGGGTACGCAGTATTTT,CASRGRGTQYF
.,TRBJ2-1,TRBV14,many,.,CASSQDFGTGSFF
.,TRBJ1-1,TRBV18,.,TGTGCCAGCTCACCAGGGGCTGGGAACACTGAAGCTTTCTTT,CASSPGAGNTEAFF
.,TRBJ2-7,TRBV28,many,TGTGCCAGCGACACAGGGATAGGCGAGCAGTACTTC,CASDTGIGEQYF
TRBD2,TRBJ2-1,TRBV6-1,.,TGTGCCAGCGGACTAGAAACCGGTGAGCAGTTCTTC,CASGLETGEQFF
.,TRBJ2-1,TRBV28,few,TGTGCCAGCAGTCAGGACAGTAGCTCCTACAATGAGCAGTTCTTC,CASSQDSSSYNEQFF
.,TRBJ1-5,TRBV30,few,TGTGCCTGGAGTGTAACAGGGCGGCCCCAGCATTTT,CAWSVTGRPQHF
TRBD2,TRBJ2-4,TRBV5-4,few,TGTGCCAGCAGCGGGGGGGGTGACAAAAACATTCAGTACTTC,CASSGGGDKNIQYF
.,TRBJ2-5,TRBV4-1,.,TGCGCCAGCAGCCCTCTCGCCCAGAAAGAGACCCAGTACTTC,CASSPLAQKETQYF
TRBD1,TRBJ2-7,TRBV6-1,few,TGTGCCAGCAGTATCCGGACAGGGGGGAACTACGAGCAGTACTTC,CASSIRTGGNYEQYF